The T cell receptor beta chain under discussion was sequenced for a study of Ad26.COV2.S vaccination and SARS-CoV-2 variants. Study details: Ad26.COV2.S arm of COV1001 included the donor. Once, or twice with 56 days between doses, Ad26.COV2.S was given intramuscularly.

The CDR3 sequence is 14 residues long. The germline gives CDR1 MGHRA, CDR2 YSYEKL. Losses at the gene ends were 7 bases for V and 10 bases for J; bases not matched to a gene: 12. Here immunoSEQ multiplex PCR was the method, and the copy in TCRdb shows in-frame clones only, minus some. The sample has some 340,000 clones; about 86% are singletons. Treatment meaning: around 19 received Ad26.COV2.S at low or high dose, single or two shots; 5 received placebo; per-sample allocation not given. Sampling was done on day 63 after the first vaccine or placebo injection. Boston hosted the donor, who was an adult aged 18-55 years.

The sequencing used peripheral blood, collected in a trial of Ad26.COV2.S vaccine versus placebo. The chain uses TRBV4-1 and TRBJ2-1, with 8 bases matching TRBD2. The receptor's source is a person between 18 and 59 years old who received the Ad26.COV2.S COVID-19 vaccine or a placebo. CDR3 in DNA: TGCGCCAGCAAATGGGTCGGGGGGGCAAAAGAGCAGTTCTTC. It yields the protein CASKWVGGAKEQFF.